This TCR beta chain was recorded in a study of response to subunit inactivated influenza vaccine. Whole-study results and caveats: Each seasonal influenza vaccination recruits few new T cells, the authors suggested.

This clonotype has only a few counts. As yet, its antigen is unknown. Using its own MiXCR run on the RT-PCR reads, TCRdb lists one record per CDR3 protein. The sample records around 850,000 distinct CDR3 sequences, around 20% being singletons. The sequence came from a man aged 45-65 years who received an inactivated influenza vaccine. The sample here was PBMCs from blood, taken about 5 days after vaccination.

CDR3 DNA: TGTGCCAGCAGCTTGATCAGGTTCGGGGAGCTGTTTTTT. It specifies CASSLIRFGELFF. The chain recombines TRBV7-2 with TRBJ2-2; D is unclear. The CDR3 totals 13 residues. V shed 3 bases and J shed 7 bases, with 9 bases lying between them. Germline CDR1 SGHTA, CDR2 FQGNSA. Together with reference TRBV7-2 and TRBJ2-2, the CDR3 gives the full variable domain: GAGVSQSPSNKVTEKGKDVELRCDPISGHTALYWYRQSLGQGLEFLIYFQGNSAPDKSGLPSDRFSAERTGGSVSTLTIQRTQQEDSAVYLCASSLIRFGELFFGEGSRLTVL.